The 11 T cell receptor beta chains given below trace back to one sample, sequenced in a study of blood T cell repertoires in COVID-19. Here immunoSEQ multiplex PCR was the method, and the copy in TCRdb shows in-frame clones only, minus some. The repertoire consists of about 140,000 clones, with roughly 80% occurring once and the leading ten covering around 7.8%. Sequencing used peripheral blood. These receptor sequences come from a human donor in a cohort sampled during active COVID-19.

V gene TRBV28 combines with J gene TRBJ2-7, with D unresolved. The ends were cut back, 4 bases at V and 7 bases at J, with 11 bases in the middle. In germline, CDR1 is MDHEN, CDR2 SYDVKM. The CDR3 is 12 residues long. The CDR3 here is CASSSPRQEQYF. The CDR3 DNA is TGTGCCAGCAGTTCCCCTAGGCAGGAGCAGTACTTC.

The chain combines TRBV24-1 with TRBJ1-4; a possible D gene is TRBD1 (6 bases). The V gene lost 7 bases and the J gene lost 5 bases, with 16 bases spanning the gap. Germline assignment: CDR1 KGHDR and CDR2 SFDVKD. This CDR3 contains 15 residues. Here the CDR3 DNA reads TGTGCCACCAGCACCCCGGACAGCCAAAATGAAAAACTGTTTTTT. It is translated as CATSTPDSQNEKLFF.

V gene TRBV4-1 combines with J gene TRBJ2-3, with 16 positions matching TRBD2. Trimming removed 3 bases from V and 4 bases from J; junction bases left unmatched: 13. Germline V gene sequence: CDR1 MGHRA, CDR2 YSYEKL. CDR3 size: 20 residues. DNA of the CDR3: TGCGCCAGCAGCCAGTCCCCGGGACTAGCGGGGGGGTGGTCTGCAGATACGCAGTATTTT. It codes for CASSQSPGLAGGWSADTQYF.

V is TRBV10-3 and J is TRBJ1-2; unclear D gene. Germline-derived CDR1 and CDR2 are ENHRY and SYGVKD. There are 14 residues in the CDR3. V was pared by 2 bases and J by 4 bases, with 11 bases between. The CDR3 region is CAISEGPDLYGYTF. In DNA form, the CDR3 reads TGTGCCATCAGTGAGGGCCCTGATCTCTATGGCTACACCTTC.

The chain carries TRBV10-3 and TRBJ2-6; TRBD1 is a possible D gene (5 bases). V lost 10 bases, J lost 0 bases, and 10 bases lay in between. There are 14 residues in the CDR3. The germline CDR1 and CDR2 sequences are ENHRY and SYGVKD. CDR3 sequence: CATRQISGANVLTF. The CDR3, as DNA: TGTGCCACCCGACAGATCTCTGGGGCCAACGTCCTGACTTTC.

The V call is TRBV24-1, the J call TRBJ2-1; TRBD1 matches at 8 bases. V gave up 3 bases and J gave up 0 bases; unmatched junction bases: 3. There are 16 residues in the CDR3. Germline CDR1 and CDR2: KGHDR and SFDVKD. CDR3 sequence (DNA): TGTGCCACCAGTGATGCCGGGACAGGCTCCTACAATGAGCAGTTCTTC. This translates into CATSDAGTGSYNEQFF.

The V gene is TRBV7-2, the J gene TRBJ2-7, with 8 bases identical to TRBD2. The CDR3 runs to 14 residues. V lost 5 bases to trimming and J lost 2 bases; unmatched junction nucleotides: 5. CDR1 and CDR2 from the germline V gene are SGHTA and FQGNSA. The CDR3 is CASSHPGLAYEQYF. In nucleotides, the CDR3 is TGTGCCAGCAGCCACCCGGGACTAGCCTACGAGCAGTACTTC.

The table lists this clone with a count of one. The chain couples TRBV4-1 to TRBJ2-7; 7 bases align to TRBD1. Germline CDR1 MGHRA, CDR2 YSYEKL. Trimming took 2 bases from V and 2 from J; bases not matched to a gene: 6. There are 15 residues in the CDR3. The CDR3 reads CASSQPGQTTYEQYF. For the CDR3, the DNA is TGCGCCAGCAGCCAACCGGGACAGACCACCTACGAGCAGTACTTC.

The rearrangement links TRBV5-4 to TRBJ2-7, with 7 nucleotides matching TRBD2. Germline CDR1 SGHNT, CDR2 YYREEE (reference sequence). The CDR3 contains 14 residues. Germline trimming cut 0 bases from V and 3 bases from J; bases unmatched to any gene: 3. The CDR3 sequence is CASSLGAGSYEQYF. The DNA of the CDR3 is TGTGCCAGCAGCTTGGGAGCGGGGAGCTACGAGCAGTACTTC. Based on the CDR3 plus reference TRBV5-4 and TRBJ2-7, the full variable domain is ETGVTQSPTHLIKTRGQQVTLRCSSQSGHNTVSWYQQALGQGPQFIFQYYREEENGRGNFPPRFSGLQFPNYSSELNVNALELDDSALYLCASSLGAGSYEQYFGPGTRLTVT.

This clone was seen a single time. This chain joins TRBV6-5 and TRBJ1-3; D is possibly TRBD1 (5 bases). This CDR3 contains 14 residues. Trimming shortened V by 4 bases and J by 9 bases, and 16 bases separated the two germline ends. Germline V lookup: CDR1 MNHEY, CDR2 SVGAGI. The chain's CDR3 is CASSSGGTPGTIYF. CDR3 DNA: TGTGCCAGCAGTTCGGGAGGGACCCCCGGCACCATATATTTT.

This CDR3 is CASSLEGQGNSNTIYF. The CDR3 DNA sequence: TGCGCCAGCAGCTTGGAGGGACAGGGCAATTCAAACACCATATATTTT. The chain has TRBV5-1 and TRBJ1-3; 9 nucleotides match TRBD1. The germline V gene encodes CDR1 SGHRS and CDR2 YFSETQ. V shed 0 bases and J 6 bases; nucleotides not matched to a gene: 7. The CDR3 is 16 amino acids. Combining the CDR3 with reference TRBV5-1 and TRBJ1-3 gives the whole variable domain KAGVTQTPRYLIKTRGQQVTLSCSPISGHRSVSWYQQTPGQGLQFLFEYFSETQRNKGNFPGRFSGRQFSNSRSEMNVSTLELGDSALYLCASSLEGQGNSNTIYFGEGSWLTVV.